One and the same sample provided the 21 T cell receptor beta chains below, sequenced in a study of CD8 T cells in ankylosing spondylitis. Study results and limitations: A motif in TCR beta, a set of roughly eight highly homologous variants, appeared characteristic of ankylosing spondylitis blood.

Their antigens remain unidentified. MiXCR, run by TCRdb on the 5' RACE reads, gives a single entry per CDR3 protein. This sample yields fewer than 500,000 distinct CDR3 sequences, of which more than 20% are seen a single time; approximately 15% belongs to the top ten. Sequenced material: blood, either unsorted or a sorted T cell fraction (not recorded which). The receptors stem from a male donor with ankylosing spondylitis.

The J gene is TRBJ1-5, the V gene TRBV5-5, with D uncertain. CDR1 and CDR2 from the germline V gene are SGHKS and YYEKEE (reference sequence). The CDR3 extends over 15 amino acids. The V end was cut by 1 base, the J end by 0 bases, with 8 bases between. In nucleotides, the CDR3 is TGTGCCAGCAGCTTGTATTCGTCTAGCAATCAGCCCCAGCATTTT. It is translated as CASSLYSSSNQPQHF.

The genes are TRBV20-1 and TRBJ2-7; no definite D call. Germline lookup yields CDR1 DFQATT and CDR2 SNEGSKA (reference sequence). V lost 6 bases, J lost 2 bases, and 11 bases lay in between. The CDR3 length is 12 residues. The CDR3 loop is CSADDKAYEQYF. CDR3 nucleotide sequence: TGCAGTGCCGACGACAAGGCCTACGAGCAGTACTTC.

Only a few counts were recorded for this clonotype. The CDR3 ends on some other residue instead of the conserved phenylalanine or tryptophan, so this is likely a read error. The chain joins TRBV6-1 to TRBJ2-7; D unclear. The V and J ends lost 2 bases and 3 bases respectively, with 8 bases between them. This CDR3 spans 13 amino acids. From germline, CDR1 is MNHNS and CDR2 SASEGT. The CDR3 protein is CASSEPTLYEQYL. The CDR3 nucleotides are TGTGCCAGCAGTGAACCAACCCTCTACGAGCAGTACCTC.

This clonotype was counted between two and nine times. This rearrangement joins TRBV7-8 to TRBJ2-1; 7 bases line up with TRBD1. The CDR3 totals 14 residues. Germline CDR1 is SGHVS and CDR2 is FQNEAQ. Losses at the gene ends were 4 bases for V and 2 bases for J; bases not matched to a gene: 2. The chain's CDR3 is CASSSQGAYNEQFF. Here the CDR3 DNA reads TGTGCCAGCAGCTCTCAGGGGGCCTACAATGAGCAGTTCTTC.

This clonotype has a count of ten or more. V and J are TRBV12-3 or TRBV12-4 and TRBJ2-3, with TRBD2 matching 7 bases. This CDR3 is built from 16 residues. Trimming at V came to 7 bases and at J to 4 bases, leaving 14 bases not matched to a gene. The CDR3 DNA follows: TGTGCCAGCACGCATGGGAGGACTAGGGGCGCAGATACGCAGTATTTT. Translated: CASTHGRTRGADTQYF.

This clonotype turned up a few times. The chain is built from TRBV2 and TRBJ2-7; D is unresolved. The V end was cut by 0 bases, the J end by 1 base, with 7 bases between. The CDR3 extends over 14 amino acids. Per the germline V gene, CDR1 is SNHLY and CDR2 is FYNNEI. CDR3 protein: CASSEALLSYEQYF. The CDR3 coding sequence is TGTGCCAGCAGTGAAGCGCTTCTGTCCTACGAGCAGTACTTC. Complete variable domain (other parts from reference TRBV2 and TRBJ2-7): EPEVTQTPSHQVTQMGQEVILRCVPISNHLYFYWYRQILGQKVEFLVSFYNNEISEKSEIFDDQFSVERPDGSNFTLKIRSTKLEDSAMYFCASSEALLSYEQYFGPGTRLTVT.

The gene calls are TRBV7-3 and TRBJ2-7; 11 positions agree with TRBD2. The CDR3 loop spans 16 amino acids. Germline V lookup: CDR1 SGHTA, CDR2 FQGTGA. The V and J ends lost 5 bases and 3 bases, in that order; junction bases with no gene match: 9. CDR3 amino acids: CASSPTGTSGYYEQYF. The DNA of the CDR3 is TGTGCCAGCAGCCCTACCGGGACTAGCGGATACTACGAGCAGTACTTC.

This chain uses TRBV2 with TRBJ1-2, with 10 bases lining up with TRBD1. Germline V CDR1 and CDR2: SNHLY, FYNNEI. The CDR3 sequence is 16 residues long. Losses at the gene ends were 3 bases for V and 2 bases for J; bases not matched to a gene: 6. In DNA form, the CDR3 reads TGTGCCAGCAGTGATCAGAGACAGGGGGCAAACTATGGCTACACCTTC. Protein product: CASSDQRQGANYGYTF.

The genes are TRBV28 and TRBJ1-1; no definite D call. Germline V CDR1 and CDR2: MDHEN, SYDVKM. V lost 7 bases and J 5 bases, leaving 14 bases between the germline ends. CDR3 length equals 13 residues. This chain's CDR3 is CASTTNEGTEAFF. CDR3 sequence (DNA): TGTGCCAGCACCACAAATGAGGGAACTGAAGCTTTCTTT. The whole variable domain, remainder taken from reference TRBV28 and TRBJ1-1, is DVKVTQSSRYLVKRTGEKVFLECVQDMDHENMFWYRQDPGLGLRLIYFSYDVKMKEKGDIPEGYSVSREKKERFSLILESASTNQTSMYLCASTTNEGTEAFFGQGTRLTVV.

This clonotype has just a few counts. The chain recombines TRBV12-3 or TRBV12-4 with TRBJ1-5; TRBD1 matches at 10 bases. The length of the CDR3 is 16 residues. After removal of 2 bases from V and 6 bases from J, the junction contained 7 bases not matched to a gene. CDR3 region: CASSLKGQGFSQPQHF. The CDR3 nucleotides are TGTGCCAGCAGTTTAAAGGGACAGGGGTTCAGTCAGCCCCAGCATTTT.

The gene calls are TRBV11-2 and TRBJ1-5, with no clear D. CDR1 SGHAT and CDR2 FQNNGV come from the germline V gene. V was shortened by 0 bases and J by 4 bases, with 10 bases between the two germline ends. The CDR3 is 15 amino acids. CDR3 bases: TGTGCCAGCAGCTTAGATGGGAGGTGGAATCAGCCCCAGCATTTT. It codes for CASSLDGRWNQPQHF. The full variable domain, its missing parts supplied by reference TRBV11-2 and TRBJ1-5, is EAGVAQSPRYKIIEKRQSVAFWCNPISGHATLYWYQQILGQGPKLLIQFQNNGVVDDSQLPKDRFSAERLKGVDSTLKIQPAKLEDSAVYLCASSLDGRWNQPQHFGDGTRLSIL.

The J gene is TRBJ2-7, the V gene TRBV2, with 7 bases identical to TRBD1. Germline values: CDR1 SNHLY, CDR2 FYNNEI. The V segment lost 4 bases and the J segment 8 bases; nucleotides outside the gene matches: 11. CDR3 length equals 14 residues. As DNA, the CDR3 is TGTGCCAGCAGTGCTTCCGGGACAGCCTTTAAGCAGTACTTC. Amino acids: CASSASGTAFKQYF.

This clonotype was counted only a few times. The rearrangement links TRBV2 to TRBJ2-5; no reliable D call. The CDR3 runs 13 residues. Per germline, CDR1 SNHLY and CDR2 FYNNEI. Trimming cost V 3 bases and J 4 bases, with 9 bases left between them. The CDR3: CASSEGRRETQYF. CDR3 coding DNA: TGTGCCAGCAGTGAGGGAAGGCGAGAGACCCAGTACTTC. Looking up the rest from reference TRBV2 and TRBJ2-5 gives the full variable domain: EPEVTQTPSHQVTQMGQEVILRCVPISNHLYFYWYRQILGQKVEFLVSFYNNEISEKSEIFDDQFSVERPDGSNFTLKIRSTKLEDSAMYFCASSEGRRETQYFGPGTRLLVL.

In this sample, this clonotype turned up many times. The V call is TRBV29-1, the J call TRBJ2-5; no clear D gene. Trimming pared 4 bases from V and 0 bases from J, leaving 3 bases between. Germline loops: CDR1 SQVTM, CDR2 ANQGSEA. The CDR3 contains 11 residues. The CDR3 DNA is TGCAGCGTTGTGCACCAAGAGACCCAGTACTTC. Translation gives CSVVHQETQYF.

The genes are TRBV5-1 and TRBJ2-2; no definite D call. V lost 2 bases and J lost 6, with 8 bases in between. In germline, CDR1 is SGHRS, CDR2 YFSETQ. This CDR3 is built from 13 residues. The CDR3 sequence: CASSFLVAGELFF. The CDR3 bases are TGCGCCAGCAGCTTCCTAGTCGCCGGGGAGCTGTTTTTT.

The gene calls are TRBV18 and TRBJ2-2; D is ambiguous. The germline CDR1 and CDR2 sequences are KGHSH and LQKENI. This CDR3 has 16 amino acids. Trimming took 3 bases from V and 6 from J, leaving 17 bases between them. CDR3 in amino acids: CASSPTKANYPGELFF. DNA of the CDR3: TGTGCCAGCTCACCCACGAAGGCTAACTATCCCGGGGAGCTGTTTTTT.

The chain couples TRBV4-3 to TRBJ2-7, with 9 bases aligning to TRBD1. Germline CDR1 and CDR2: LGHNA and YSLEER. After removal of 2 bases from V and 4 bases from J, the junction contained 6 bases not matched to a gene. The CDR3 loop spans 15 amino acids. DNA of the CDR3: TGCGCCAGCAGCCAACCCGGGGACAGGGTATACGAGCAGTACTTC. Translation gives CASSQPGDRVYEQYF.

This chain connects TRBV25-1 to TRBJ2-1, with D possibly being TRBD2 (6 bases). The CDR3 is 14 amino acids. CDR1 and CDR2 (germline): MGHDK, SYGVNS. V dropped 5 bases and J dropped 9 bases, with 17 bases sitting between them. The CDR3 DNA reads as TGTGCCAGCAGTATTCTCACTAGCTTAGGTGAGCAGTTCTTC. Protein product: CASSILTSLGEQFF.

This chain connects TRBV6-2 or TRBV6-3 to TRBJ2-7; D is unclear. The CDR3 extends over 14 amino acids. V lost 7 bases, J lost 2 bases, and 15 bases lay in between. Germline CDR1 MNHEY, CDR2 SVGEGT. Here the CDR3 DNA reads TGTGCCAGCACCCCGGGCAGTCCGACCTACGAGCAGTACTTC. It is translated as CASTPGSPTYEQYF.

This chain connects TRBV7-3 to TRBJ2-1, with 12 nucleotides matching TRBD2. Per germline, CDR1 SGHTA and CDR2 FQGTGA. J lost 8 bases, V lost 5 bases, and 10 bases had no gene match. The CDR3 is 16 amino acids. This CDR3 is CASSPRTSGISHEQFF. The DNA of the CDR3 is TGTGCCAGCAGCCCTCGGACTAGCGGGATTTCGCATGAGCAGTTCTTC.

The J gene is TRBJ1-1, the V gene TRBV12-3 or TRBV12-4; D call uncertain. Trimming shortened V by 3 bases and J by 9 bases, and 14 bases separated the two germline ends. This CDR3 is built from 13 residues. In DNA form, the CDR3 reads TGTGCCAGCAGTTTCGACAAGTCAATGAAAGCTTTCTTT. It codes for CASSFDKSMKAFF.